The TCR beta chain under discussion was sequenced for a study of T cells in localized non-small cell lung cancer. Notes on the study in general: Out of the top 100 tumor clones, a median approximately 57 were seen in adjacent lung.

With 4 bases clipped from V and 9 bases from J, the junction kept 7 bases outside the gene matches. There are 13 residues in the CDR3. Germline V CDR1 and CDR2: SGHDT, YYEEEE. For this clone: Antigen specificity is unknown.

Assay used: immunoSEQ multiplex PCR; TCRdb lists only in-frame clones, some missing. The data show 72,000 or so clones, with 70% to 90% seen just once and around a fifth held by the top ten. The sequence came from a male donor older than 55 with stage III squamous cell lung carcinoma. The V and J genes are TRBV5-6 and TRBJ2-1, with TRBD1 identical over 7 bases. Here the sequenced sample was peripheral blood, taken before any cancer treatment. The CDR3 is CASSPIGGGEQFF. The CDR3 nucleotides are TGTGCCAGCAGCCCCATAGGGGGCGGTGAGCAGTTCTTC.